This T cell receptor beta chain comes out of a study of a mutant IDH1 vaccine in newly diagnosed glioma. Overall study: Following radiotherapy alone, or alongside temozolomide cycles, vaccination was started after an interval of 4-6 weeks.

Described time point: week 5, during vaccination. Each vaccine dose was 300 ug of mutant IDH1 20-mer peptide, with topical imiquimod. Diagnosis in the donors showed new WHO grade 3 or 4 astrocytomas that were IDH1-mutant and ATRX-lost. This clone was seen only once. What it binds is unknown. Germline V lookup: CDR1 GTSNPN, CDR2 SVGIG (reference sequence). The V and J ends lost 2 bases and 3 bases respectively, with 9 bases between them. This CDR3 spans 13 amino acids. The data were produced by immunoSEQ multiplex PCR, yet TCRdb's version contains in-frame clones alone and is incomplete. The sample includes tens of thousands of clones, about 79% of them seen just once.

This sample comprised PBMCs, obtained from a glioma patient whose treatment included an IDH1 peptide vaccine. The clonotype originates from a man aged 30 to 39 with glioma. This chain joins TRBV30 and TRBJ2-3; the D call may be TRBD1 or TRBD2 (6 bases each). The CDR3 coding sequence is TGTGCCTGGAGTCGAGGGGGGACAGATACGCAGTATTTT. This gives the protein CAWSRGGTDTQYF. Looking up the rest from reference TRBV30 and TRBJ2-3 gives the full variable domain: SQTIHQWPATLVQPVGSPLSLECTVEGTSNPNLYWYRQAAGRGLQLLFYSVGIGQISSEVPQNLSASRPQDRQFILSSKKLLLSDSGFYLCAWSRGGTDTQYFGPGTRLTVL.